The 30 T cell receptor beta chains below come from one sample, sequenced in a study of CXCR3-negative and CXCR3-positive naive CD8 T cells. General study findings and limits: More hydrophobic TRB CDR3s were found in CXCR3-positive naive cells than in CXCR3-negative naive cells.

The authors prepared UMI-labeled TRB cDNA libraries by 5' RACE. TCRdb re-called the 5' RACE reads, yielding one record per CDR3 amino acid sequence without DNA. Here the sample table reports about 130,000 distinct CDR3 sequences. These receptors' antigens are unknown. Source material: naive CXCR3+ CD8+ T cells from blood. Subset given: CD45RO-CCR7+CD27+CD95- naive CD8+ T cells expressing CXCR3 (TNR3+). These receptors originate from a human donor in good health. Some clones in this sample may be carry-over from other donors' samples.

The chain couples TRBV2 to TRBJ2-1; TCRdb's D gene call, TRBD1, goes unchecked for lack of DNA. Germline V gene data show CDR1 as SNHLY and CDR2 as FYNNEI. This CDR3 region has 14 residues. Here the CDR3 reads CASRLGQGISEQFF.

The J gene is TRBJ2-1, the V gene TRBV20-1; TCRdb designates TRBD2, a call that cannot be tested without DNA. In germline, CDR1 is DFQATT, CDR2 SNEGSKA (reference sequence). The length of the CDR3 is 14 residues. This CDR3 reads CSAQTSGSEYEQFF.

The V call is TRBV9, the J call TRBJ1-2; TCRdb gives TRBD1 as the D gene, but with no DNA this cannot be confirmed. This CDR3 spans 13 amino acids. CDR1 is SGDLS, CDR2 YYNGEE, per germline. CDR3: CASGDGPNYGYTF.

Here the CDR3 reads CASSTGTGYYEQYF. V is TRBV7-2 and J is TRBJ2-7; absent DNA, TCRdb's TRBD1 call cannot be checked. This CDR3 has 14 amino acids. Germline V lookup: CDR1 SGHTA, CDR2 FQGNSA.

The gene calls are TRBV4-1 and TRBJ1-2. Germline values: CDR1 MGHRA, CDR2 YSYEKL. The CDR3 has 17 amino acids. The CDR3 sequence: CASSQDRTALANYGYTF.

This sequence joins TRBV29-1 and TRBJ2-1; TCRdb calls TRBD2, which cannot be checked without DNA. This CDR3 is built from 13 residues. The germline CDR1 and CDR2 sequences are SQVTM and ANQGSEA. The CDR3 is CSVVADPYNEQFF.

This chain links TRBV7-9 with TRBJ2-7; checking the TCRdb D call of TRBD1 is not possible without DNA. The length of the CDR3 is 16 residues. Germline lookup yields CDR1 SEHNR and CDR2 FQNEAQ (reference sequence). This CDR3 is CASSGVRDRGFYEQYF.

V and J are TRBV20-1 and TRBJ2-7; lacking DNA, the TRBD2 call made by TCRdb goes unchecked. The germline V gene encodes CDR1 DFQATT and CDR2 SNEGSKA (reference sequence). The CDR3 has 14 amino acids. The CDR3: CSAKRLAEVYEQYF.

The V gene is TRBV20-1, the J gene TRBJ2-1. This CDR3 comprises 12 residues. Germline V gene data show CDR1 as DFQATT and CDR2 as SNEGSKA (reference sequence). CDR3 region: CSAREDGNEQFF.

V is TRBV5-6 and J is TRBJ2-7; lacking DNA, the TRBD1 call made by TCRdb goes unchecked. This CDR3 contains 14 residues. Germline V lookup: CDR1 SGHDT, CDR2 YYEEEE. This chain's CDR3 is CASSSGTGFNEQYF.

The chain recombines TRBV6-6 with TRBJ1-1; TCRdb picks TRBD1, but there is no DNA to check that call. Germline V gives CDR1 MNHNY, CDR2 SVGAGI (reference sequence). This CDR3 is 14 amino acids long. CDR3 region: CASSTGVENTEAFF.

The chain joins TRBV6-4 to TRBJ2-1; the D call from TCRdb, TRBD1, cannot be confirmed without DNA. This CDR3 has 14 residues. Germline V gives CDR1 MRHNA, CDR2 SNTAGT. CDR3 protein: CASAMGGEHNEQFF.

The rearrangement uses TRBV21-1 and TRBJ2-1; TCRdb picks TRBD2, but there is no DNA to check that call. TRBV21-1 is marked as a pseudogene. This CDR3 spans 15 amino acids. This CDR3 reads CASRKLRLAGYEQFF.

The rearrangement links TRBV4-1 to TRBJ2-3. CDR3 length: 18 amino acids. CDR1 and CDR2 from the germline V gene are MGHRA and YSYEKL. CDR3 sequence: CASSRLWSGIRDTDTQYF.

The chain joins TRBV29-1 to TRBJ2-2. Germline V gene data show CDR1 as SQVTM and CDR2 as ANQGSEA. The CDR3 has 13 residues. This CDR3 is CSAVGSNTGELFF.

CDR3 in amino acids: CASSVGRTSGSPLQEAQYF. This chain links TRBV9 with TRBJ2-5; TCRdb indicates TRBD2, and absent DNA this call remains unverified. Germline CDR1 SGDLS, CDR2 YYNGEE. This CDR3 region has 19 residues.

This chain joins TRBV20-1 and TRBJ1-2; no DNA is available, so the TRBD1 call from TCRdb remains unchecked. Germline loops: CDR1 DFQATT, CDR2 SNEGSKA (reference sequence). The CDR3 is made up of 15 amino acids. CDR3: CSVSRPGTDHGGYTF.

This chain links TRBV30 with TRBJ1-1; absent DNA, TCRdb's TRBD1 call cannot be checked. Per the germline V gene, CDR1 is GTSNPN and CDR2 is SVGIG (reference sequence). The CDR3 has 13 amino acids. The CDR3 protein is CAWALGENTEAFF.

The chain carries TRBV28 and TRBJ2-2. Germline V gene data show CDR1 as MDHEN and CDR2 as SYDVKM. This CDR3 is 12 amino acids long. This CDR3 reads CASGENTGELFF.

The chain recombines TRBV5-1 with TRBJ2-1; TCRdb's D gene call, TRBD1, goes unchecked for lack of DNA. The CDR3 totals 13 residues. CDR1 and CDR2 from the germline V gene are SGHRS and YFSETQ. CDR3 region: CASSPGGIDEHLF.

The chain is built from TRBV7-9 and TRBJ2-3; the TCRdb D gene call, TRBD1, has no DNA to confirm it. The germline gives CDR1 SEHNR, CDR2 FQNEAQ (reference sequence). The CDR3 sequence is 14 residues long. CDR3 loop: CASRQPPDTDTQYF.

The J gene is TRBJ2-6, the V gene TRBV12-3 or TRBV12-4. The CDR3 is 16 residues long. CDR3 residues: CASTQYGRSGANVLTF.

The CDR3 protein is CSARPRDNSYEQYF. V gene TRBV20-1 combines with J gene TRBJ2-7. This CDR3 has 14 residues. Germline CDR1 DFQATT, CDR2 SNEGSKA (reference sequence).

This chain joins TRBV5-5 and TRBJ1-5. CDR1 is SGHKS and CDR2 is YYEKEE in the germline V gene (reference sequence). The CDR3 length is 15 residues. CDR3 in amino acids: CASSRLRGGNQPQHF.

The V call is TRBV4-1, the J call TRBJ2-1; TCRdb proposes TRBD2, but this gene call is untestable without DNA. The CDR3 loop spans 16 amino acids. Germline CDR1 is MGHRA and CDR2 is YSYEKL. CDR3 in amino acids: CASSLHLSGRAGEQFF.

The chain combines TRBV7-9 with TRBJ1-2. There are 13 residues in the CDR3. Germline CDR1 SEHNR, CDR2 FQNEAQ (reference sequence). The CDR3 is CASSPQLIYGYTF. The variable domain in full, completed from reference TRBV7-9 and TRBJ1-2, reads DTGVSQNPRHKITKRGQNVTFRCDPISEHNRLYWYRQTLGQGPEFLTYFQNEAQLEKSRLLSDRFSAERPKGSFSTLEIQRTEQGDSAMYLCASSPQLIYGYTFGSGTRLTVV.

This chain links TRBV7-9 with TRBJ1-5; TCRdb names TRBD1, which stays unverified in the absence of DNA. Germline loops: CDR1 SEHNR, CDR2 FQNEAQ (reference sequence). The CDR3 is 15 amino acids. CDR3 sequence: CASSSTAGTNQPQHF.

The chain combines TRBV18 with TRBJ2-4. Germline CDR1 KGHSH, CDR2 LQKENI. CDR3 length equals 12 residues. The CDR3 is CASSPGGNIQYF.

This chain joins TRBV7-9 and TRBJ2-1; TCRdb's D gene call, TRBD1, goes unchecked for lack of DNA. This CDR3 contains 15 residues. The germline V gene has CDR1 SEHNR and CDR2 FQNEAQ (reference sequence). The CDR3 protein is CASSLGAGVSYEQFF.

This chain links TRBV11-2 with TRBJ2-7; with no DNA, the TCRdb D assignment of TRBD1 cannot be verified. Germline V CDR1 and CDR2: SGHAT, FQNNGV. The CDR3 runs to 14 residues. The CDR3: CASSFGTGKYEQYF.